One TCR beta chain is described in this entry. Authors' analysis steps: Nucleated cell number was recorded as an estimate derived from reference gene primer amplification. The repertoire was sequenced with immunoSEQ multiplex PCR; TCRdb's copy has only in-frame clones and lacks some. The V and J calls and the clone size are those of that table, but D and trimming were determined from the DNA. The repertoire has fewer than 300,000 clones, 80% to 90% of them found once; the top ten carry about 1.6%. The data derive from a study of blood T cell repertoires in COVID-19. The wider study: Samples of COVID-19 (acute and convalescent) were obtained from the United States, Italy and Spain. From T cells, B-cell-depleted T cells, or PBMCs came the material, which was cDNA or gDNA.

Trimming took off 8 bases at V and 2 bases at J, with 19 bases between the two ends. This CDR3 is built from 15 residues. Germline V CDR1 and CDR2: LGHDT, YNNKEL (reference sequence). The receptor comes from a woman aged 40-49 years who had recovered from COVID-19. The chain combines TRBV3-1 (or the pseudogene TRBV3-2) with TRBJ2-7; D possibly corresponds to TRBD2 (5 bases). The sequenced sample was peripheral blood. CDR3 DNA: TGTGCCAGCCCCATTATAAGAGGGCCGACCTACGAGCAGTACTTC. Translating it yields CASPIIRGPTYEQYF.